The T cell receptor beta chain under discussion was sequenced for a study of blood T cell repertoires in COVID-19. Study overall: The origin of the acute and convalescent COVID-19 samples was the United States, Italy and Spain. PBMCs, B-cell-depleted T cells, or T cells provided the cDNA or gDNA that made up the material.

This clone was seen only a few times. Individuals aged about 18 to 89 years were recruited from around 22 US areas. Data came from immunoSEQ multiplex PCR; TCRdb stores just in-frame clones and leaves some out. The sample shows roughly 250,000 clones, around 90% of them seen only once. Germline V lookup: CDR1 KGHSH, CDR2 LQKENI. V lost 6 bases to trimming and J lost 6 bases; unmatched junction nucleotides: 4. This CDR3 has 14 amino acids. This receptor was obtained from a woman between 25 and 40 years old with acute COVID-19. The chain recombines TRBV18 with TRBJ1-6; 8 bases are shared with TRBD1. Sample: PBMCs or T cells enriched from blood (not recorded which). CDR3 DNA: TGTGCCAGCTCCCTAGGGACAGGTAATTCACCCCTCCACTTT. It codes for CASSLGTGNSPLHF.